Here is one T cell receptor (beta chain) with its context. Self-reported history from a screening survey and questionnaire set each donor's cohort. These data are taken from a study of blood T cell repertoires in COVID-19. Deletions cut 5 bases from V and 0 bases from J, with 12 bases between. Germline V gene data show CDR1 as MDHEN and CDR2 as SYDVKM. This CDR3 has 15 residues. Method: immunoSEQ multiplex PCR; TCRdb's copy keeps in-frame clones and lacks some. The sample records approximately 250,000 clones, 70% to 90% being singletons. The sequencing sample was made of PBMCs or T cells enriched from blood (not recorded which). The TCR sequence derives from a woman in her fifties or sixties in a cohort exposed to, infected with or recovered from COVID-19 (not recorded which). The chain carries TRBV28 and TRBJ2-3, with D possibly matching TRBD1 (5 bases). CDR3 nucleotide sequence: TGTGCCAGCAGTCGAAAACGGACAAGCACAGATACGCAGTATTTT. It yields the protein CASSRKRTSTDTQYF.